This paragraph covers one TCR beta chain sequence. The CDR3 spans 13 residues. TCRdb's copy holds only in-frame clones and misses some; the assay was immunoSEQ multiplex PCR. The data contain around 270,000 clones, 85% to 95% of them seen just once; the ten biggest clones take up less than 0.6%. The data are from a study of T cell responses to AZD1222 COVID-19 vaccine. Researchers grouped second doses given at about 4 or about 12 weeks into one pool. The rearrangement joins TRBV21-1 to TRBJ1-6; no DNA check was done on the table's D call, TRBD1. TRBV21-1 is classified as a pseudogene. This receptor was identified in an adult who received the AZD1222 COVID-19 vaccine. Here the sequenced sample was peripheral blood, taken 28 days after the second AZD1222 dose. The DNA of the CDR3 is TGTGCCAGCATCCCAAGGGGAAATTCACCCCTCCACTTT. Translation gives CASIPRGNSPLHF.